Reported below is one T cell receptor (beta chain). Its antigen is unidentified. The data stem from a study of radiotherapy plus CTLA-4 blockade in lung cancer. Study-level information: With around 30% of patients having disease control, objective responses were seen in roughly 18%. General study points: In blood, early T cell clone dynamics reportedly predicted response best, together with interferon-beta. Expansion of tumor-derived TCR clones was observed in blood after radiotherapy plus ipilimumab.

The germline CDR1 and CDR2 sequences are GTSNPN and SVGIG (reference sequence). The V gene lost 1 base and the J gene lost 8 bases, with 23 bases spanning the gap. This CDR3 has 16 amino acids. TCRdb's table, derived via immunoSEQ multiplex PCR, lists solely in-frame clones and lacks some. The data show roughly 53,000 clones, with roughly four fifths seen just once and 4.8% held by the top ten. The starting material was peripheral blood, obtained from a patient treated with radiotherapy plus ipilimumab. The V and J genes are TRBV30 and TRBJ1-2; TRBD1 might be the D (5 bases). This TCR came from a human donor with non-small cell lung cancer whose response to radiotherapy plus ipilimumab could not be evaluated. The CDR3, as DNA: TGTGCCTGGAGTGGTAGGATTAGGCAGGGTGGGTCCGGCTACACCTTC. Encoded protein: CAWSGRIRQGGSGYTF.